A single sample is the source of the 11 T cell receptor beta chains below, sequenced in a study of blood T cell repertoires in COVID-19. The protocol was immunoSEQ multiplex PCR, while the TCRdb copy is restricted to in-frame clones and leaves out a portion. Of around 130,000 clones listed, around 84% are singletons. The sample consisted of peripheral blood. All receptors derive from a woman aged 80 or older with acute or convalescent COVID-19.

This sequence joins TRBV4-3 and TRBJ2-3; 11 bases are shared with TRBD1. From germline, CDR1 is LGHNA and CDR2 YSLEER. The CDR3 spans 15 residues. The V gene end was trimmed by 1 base and the J gene end by 6 bases; junction bases not matched to a gene: 3. The CDR3 sequence is CASSQGGQGADTQYF. In nucleotides, the CDR3 is TGCGCCAGCAGCCAAGGTGGACAGGGGGCTGATACGCAGTATTTT.

This clone was counted once. The chain is built from TRBV11-2 and TRBJ2-7; the D gene is possibly TRBD2 (6 bases). V gave up 1 base and J gave up 0 bases, with 10 bases separating them. The germline gives CDR1 SGHAT, CDR2 FQNNGV. The CDR3 is made up of 15 amino acids. CDR3 amino acids: CASSLGAGTSYEQYF. CDR3 bases: TGTGCCAGCAGCTTAGGGGCGGGAACCTCCTACGAGCAGTACTTC.

The V call is TRBV10-2, the J call TRBJ1-2; TRBD1 might be the D (5 bases). V lost 6 bases and J 2 bases, leaving 13 bases between the germline ends. Germline V gene lookup returns CDR1 WSHSY and CDR2 SAAADI. The CDR3 consists of 14 residues. Here the CDR3 reads CASSLDIGNYGYTF. As DNA, the CDR3 is TGCGCCAGCAGCCTGGACATCGGAAACTATGGCTACACCTTC.

This clone has a handful of counts. Written as DNA, the CDR3 is TGTGCCAGCAGCGAGGGGACAGTTAGCAATCAGCCCCAGCATTTT. Its protein is CASSEGTVSNQPQHF. The J gene is TRBJ1-5, the V gene TRBV2; 7 bases line up with TRBD1. Unmatched junction bases numbered 5, after V lost 6 bases and J lost 0 bases. The CDR3 runs to 15 residues. Germline V gives CDR1 SNHLY, CDR2 FYNNEI.

The V and J genes are TRBV19 and TRBJ2-1, with D hard to call. CDR3 size: 14 residues. Germline V gives CDR1 LNHDA, CDR2 SQIVND (reference sequence). The V end lost 4 bases, the J end lost 1 base, and 8 bases lay between the germline ends. The CDR3 reads CASSTDSSYNEQFF. The CDR3 region has the DNA TGTGCCAGTAGTACTGACTCTTCCTACAATGAGCAGTTCTTC.

V gene TRBV25-1 combines with J gene TRBJ2-2, with D perhaps TRBD2 (6 bases). CDR1 MGHDK and CDR2 SYGVNS come from the germline V gene. The CDR3 loop spans 15 amino acids. Trimming pared 8 bases from V and 0 bases from J, leaving 13 bases between. CDR3 DNA sequence: TGTGCCAGCGGGAACGGGACTCCGAACACCGGGGAGCTGTTTTTT. Encoded protein: CASGNGTPNTGELFF.

This clone was recorded once. V is TRBV7-2 and J is TRBJ1-5, with D perhaps matching TRBD1 (5 bases). This CDR3 has 15 residues. Germline-derived CDR1 and CDR2 are SGHTA and FQGNSA. The V end was cut by 2 bases, the J end by 5 bases, with 13 bases between. CDR3 protein: CASSLSFGAHQPQHF. In DNA form, the CDR3 reads TGTGCCAGCAGCTTATCGTTTGGGGCCCATCAGCCCCAGCATTTT.

V gene TRBV30 combines with J gene TRBJ2-2, with D possibly being TRBD1 (5 bases). Germline V CDR1 and CDR2: GTSNPN, SVGIG (reference sequence). The CDR3 totals 12 residues. The V gene lost 5 bases and the J gene lost 4 bases, with 8 bases spanning the gap. CDR3: CAWHQGTGELFF. CDR3 sequence (DNA): TGTGCCTGGCACCAGGGCACCGGGGAGCTGTTTTTT.

The table lists this clone with a count of one. The chain recombines TRBV6-5 with TRBJ1-1, with 7 nucleotides matching TRBD1. The ends lost 7 bases at V and 8 bases at J; junction bases unmatched: 13. This CDR3 spans 14 amino acids. Per the germline V gene, CDR1 is MNHEY and CDR2 is SVGAGI. In nucleotides, the CDR3 is TGTGCCAGCACCGAGTTGGAGGGGGCGGGAGAAGCTTTCTTT. Protein sequence: CASTELEGAGEAFF.

The rearrangement links TRBV9 to TRBJ1-1; TRBD1 aligns across 8 bases. CDR1 and CDR2 from the germline V gene are SGDLS and YYNGEE. J lost 2 bases, V lost 4 bases, and 10 bases had no gene match. CDR3 size: 16 residues. The CDR3 sequence is CASSPHGGQVNTEAFF. The CDR3 DNA follows: TGTGCCAGCAGCCCACACGGGGGACAGGTCAACACTGAAGCTTTCTTT.

The genes are TRBV4-1 and TRBJ1-2, with D hard to call. Trimming took 1 base from V and 2 from J, leaving 8 bases between them. In germline, CDR1 is MGHRA, CDR2 YSYEKL. This CDR3 is 14 amino acids long. The CDR3 DNA follows: TGCGCCAGCAGCCAAGTGAACGGGAACTATGGCTACACCTTC. This sequence encodes CASSQVNGNYGYTF.